The rows below give T cell receptor beta chains drawn from one sample of a study of CD8+CD57+ T cells in acquired aplastic anemia. TCRdb used MiXCR to reprocess the reads, holding one entry per CDR3 protein. The repertoire has around 200,000 distinct CDR3 sequences, around 50% of them found once; the top ten carry approximately 16%. Sequenced: sorted CD4+, CD8+, or CD8+CD57+ T cells (not recorded which) from PBMCs. The receptor set was obtained from a human donor in good health, serving as a control. Both conserved end residues are part of each CDR3. A D gene is named only where the DNA matches it firmly. Size tells how often a clone was seen (once, few, many) or the class of an expanded clone, and some rows leave it out.

CDR3nt: TGTGCCAGCAGTGTGGGCGGTTATAATGAAAAACTGTTTTTT
CDR3aa: CASSVGGYNEKLFF
j_gene: TRBJ1-4
d_gene: NA
v_gene: TRBV2
abundance: NA
len: 14

CDR3nt: TGCGCCAGCAGGAGAAGGGAACAATCCTACGAGCAGTACTTC
CDR3aa: CASRRREQSYEQYF
j_gene: TRBJ2-7
d_gene: NA
v_gene: TRBV5-1
abundance: few
len: 14

CDR3nt: TGCAGCGTTGGGGACGTCGGTTATGGCTACACCTTC
CDR3aa: CSVGDVGYGYTF
j_gene: TRBJ1-2
d_gene: NA
v_gene: TRBV29-1
abundance: NA
len: 12

CDR3nt: TGTGCCAGCAGCTCGGACGCGTTGACTGAAGCTTTCTTT
CDR3aa: CASSSDALTEAFF
j_gene: TRBJ1-1
d_gene: NA
v_gene: TRBV7-2
abundance: many
len: 13

CDR3nt: TGTGCCACCAGCAGAGATGGGGGACAGGGTGACTATGGCTACACCTTC
CDR3aa: CATSRDGGQGDYGYTF
j_gene: TRBJ1-2
d_gene: TRBD1
v_gene: TRBV15
abundance: many
len: 16

CDR3nt: TGTGCCAGCAGTGAGGCCGGGACAGCTCTAGCCAAAAACATTCAGTACTTC
CDR3aa: CASSEAGTALAKNIQYF
j_gene: TRBJ2-4
d_gene: TRBD1
v_gene: TRBV2
abundance: many
len: 17

CDR3nt: TGTGCCAGCAGTTCGACAGGGGCCCTTTGGTCTGGAAACACCATATATTTT
CDR3aa: CASSSTGALWSGNTIYF
j_gene: TRBJ1-3
d_gene: TRBD1
v_gene: TRBV6-1
abundance: many
len: 17

CDR3nt: TGTGCCAGCAGTCGTCACAGGGGGCGTAGTGAGCAGTTCTTC
CDR3aa: CASSRHRGRSEQFF
j_gene: TRBJ2-1
d_gene: TRBD1
v_gene: TRBV12-3/TRBV12-4
abundance: NA
len: 14

CDR3nt: TGTGCCGGCAGCTTGGTAGGAAGCGGTATAGGCTACACCTTC
CDR3aa: CAGSLVGSGIGYTF
j_gene: TRBJ1-2
d_gene: NA
v_gene: TRBV5-5
abundance: NA
len: 14

CDR3nt: TGCGCCAGCAGCTTGCTTAGCGGGGGGGTTAGCAATGAGCAGTTCTTC
CDR3aa: CASSLLSGGVSNEQFF
j_gene: TRBJ2-1
d_gene: TRBD2
v_gene: TRBV5-1
abundance: many
len: 16

CDR3nt: TGTGCCAGTACTACGGTTTCGAGGGGAATGAACTATGGCTACACCTTC
CDR3aa: CASTTVSRGMNYGYTF
j_gene: TRBJ1-2
d_gene: NA
v_gene: TRBV19
abundance: once
len: 16

CDR3nt: TGTGCCAGCAGCTTGGGACCTAATGAAAAACTGTTTTTT
CDR3aa: CASSLGPNEKLFF
j_gene: TRBJ1-4
d_gene: NA
v_gene: TRBV5-8
abundance: many
len: 13

CDR3nt: TGTGCCAGCAGCTTACCGGACAGGGAGAACACTGAAGCTTTCTTT
CDR3aa: CASSLPDRENTEAFF
j_gene: TRBJ1-1
d_gene: TRBD1
v_gene: TRBV11-3
abundance: NA
len: 15

CDR3nt: TGTGCCAGCAGTGAATATGGGCTTCAAGAGACCCAGTACTTC
CDR3aa: CASSEYGLQETQYF
j_gene: TRBJ2-5
d_gene: NA
v_gene: TRBV25-1
abundance: NA
len: 14

CDR3nt: TGTGCCACCAGTGTGGGCGGGGAGACCCAGTACTTC
CDR3aa: CATSVGGETQYF
j_gene: TRBJ2-5
d_gene: NA
v_gene: TRBV24-1
abundance: NA
len: 12

CDR3nt: TGTGCCAGCAGCCAAGCCGGGACTAGCCCGTTTGTCGGGGAGCTGTTTTTT
CDR3aa: CASSQAGTSPFVGELFF
j_gene: TRBJ2-2
d_gene: TRBD2
v_gene: TRBV19
abundance: NA
len: 17

CDR3nt: TGTGCCAGCAGCGTAGGGCAGGGGGAGGGCACAGATACGCAGTATTTT
CDR3aa: CASSVGQGEGTDTQYF
j_gene: TRBJ2-3
d_gene: NA
v_gene: TRBV9
abundance: NA
len: 16

CDR3nt: TGTGCCAGCAGCCGTATTGGGAAGACAGAATATAATTCACCCCTCCACTTT
CDR3aa: CASSRIGKTEYNSPLHF
j_gene: TRBJ1-6
d_gene: NA
v_gene: TRBV7-6
abundance: NA
len: 17

CDR3nt: TGTGCCACTCAGGCCGGACAGGGGGATAATTCACCCCTCCACTTT
CDR3aa: CATQAGQGDNSPLHF
j_gene: TRBJ1-6
d_gene: TRBD1
v_gene: TRBV24-1
abundance: few
len: 15

CDR3nt: TGTGCCAGCAGTCAGTTTGTTCGCTCTAGCACAGATACGCAGTATTTT
CDR3aa: CASSQFVRSSTDTQYF
j_gene: TRBJ2-3
d_gene: NA
v_gene: TRBV2
abundance: NA
len: 16

CDR3nt: TGTGCCAGCAGCGTAGGACCAGTTAATAATGAGCAGTTCTTC
CDR3aa: CASSVGPVNNEQFF
j_gene: TRBJ2-1
d_gene: NA
v_gene: TRBV9
abundance: once
len: 14

CDR3nt: TGTGCCACCAGTGCCCCAGGGGGCAACACTGAAGCTTTCTTT
CDR3aa: CATSAPGGNTEAFF
j_gene: TRBJ1-1
d_gene: TRBD1
v_gene: TRBV24-1
abundance: many
len: 14

CDR3nt: TGTGCCTGGAGTTCAGGGGATACGCAGTATTTT
CDR3aa: CAWSSGDTQYF
j_gene: TRBJ2-3
d_gene: NA
v_gene: TRBV30
abundance: NA
len: 11

CDR3nt: TGTGCCAGCAGCCAAGTAGACAGGGCCTCCTACGAGCAGTACTTC
CDR3aa: CASSQVDRASYEQYF
j_gene: TRBJ2-7
d_gene: TRBD1
v_gene: TRBV14
abundance: many
len: 15

CDR3nt: TGTGCCAGCAGCTTCTCCCAAACCTACGAGCAGTACTTC
CDR3aa: CASSFSQTYEQYF
j_gene: TRBJ2-7
d_gene: NA
v_gene: TRBV7-9
abundance: NA
len: 13

CDR3nt: TGTGCCAGCAGCTCCAGACTAGCGGGGGGCCTAGTCGATACGCAGTATTTT
CDR3aa: CASSSRLAGGLVDTQYF
j_gene: TRBJ2-3
d_gene: TRBD2
v_gene: TRBV11-3
abundance: NA
len: 17

CDR3nt: TGTGCCAGCAGCCTAAGTGGTGGGACCGTCTACAATGAGCAGTTCTTC
CDR3aa: CASSLSGGTVYNEQFF
j_gene: TRBJ2-1
d_gene: NA
v_gene: TRBV14
abundance: many
len: 16

CDR3nt: TGTGCCAGCAGCTTAGGAGGGACAGGCGGGAACACTGGAGCTTTCTTT
CDR3aa: CASSLGGTGGNTGAFF
j_gene: TRBJ1-1
d_gene: TRBD1
v_gene: TRBV7-9
abundance: NA
len: 16

CDR3nt: TGTGCCAGCAGCCCGGGGGACTGGGATGAAAAACTGTTTTTT
CDR3aa: CASSPGDWDEKLFF
j_gene: TRBJ1-4
d_gene: NA
v_gene: TRBV5-5
abundance: many
len: 14

CDR3nt: TGTGCTAGCAGCCAGGGGGCTGACAGGGGTCGCGAGCAGTTCTTC
CDR3aa: CASSQGADRGREQFF
j_gene: TRBJ2-1
d_gene: TRBD1
v_gene: TRBV7-7
abundance: many
len: 15

CDR3nt: TGTGCCAGCAGCTCCCCCGAAAGCATAGCGGGGGGGCCATCCGGGGAGCTGTTTTTT
CDR3aa: CASSSPESIAGGPSGELFF
j_gene: TRBJ2-2
d_gene: TRBD2
v_gene: TRBV7-2
abundance: many
len: 19

CDR3nt: TGTGCCAGCAGTCGTAGGGCTCTAGAAGCTTTCTTT
CDR3aa: CASSRRALEAFF
j_gene: TRBJ1-1
d_gene: NA
v_gene: TRBV28
abundance: many
len: 12

CDR3nt: TGCGCCAGCAGCTTTTCTGGGCTTGAGAATTCACCCCTCCACTTT
CDR3aa: CASSFSGLENSPLHF
j_gene: TRBJ1-6
d_gene: NA
v_gene: TRBV5-1
abundance: many
len: 15

CDR3nt: TGTGCCAGCAGCCCCCAGTCGTCCTACAATGAGCAGTTCTTC
CDR3aa: CASSPQSSYNEQFF
j_gene: TRBJ2-1
d_gene: NA
v_gene: TRBV3-1
abundance: many
len: 14

CDR3nt: TGTGCCACCAGTGATGTGCAGAGCTCCTACAATGAGCAGTTCTTC
CDR3aa: CATSDVQSSYNEQFF
j_gene: TRBJ2-1
d_gene: NA
v_gene: TRBV24-1
abundance: NA
len: 15

CDR3nt: TGTGCCACCAGTGACACCGGGACAGACTTCTATGGCTACACCTTC
CDR3aa: CATSDTGTDFYGYTF
j_gene: TRBJ1-2
d_gene: TRBD1
v_gene: TRBV24-1
abundance: NA
len: 15

CDR3nt: TGCAGTGCTAGATCCCCGGGCGCTGGGAGTCAGCCCCAGCATTTT
CDR3aa: CSARSPGAGSQPQHF
j_gene: TRBJ1-5
d_gene: NA
v_gene: TRBV20-1
abundance: NA
len: 15

CDR3nt: TGCAGTGCTAGCGCTACCGGGACCCTCGTAGAGACCCAGTACTTC
CDR3aa: CSASATGTLVETQYF
j_gene: TRBJ2-5
d_gene: NA
v_gene: TRBV20-1
abundance: NA
len: 15